This TCR beta chain originates from a study of T cells after yellow fever vaccination (dated by TCRdb to between 2018 and 2021). In the study overall: The SMART-Seq v4 Ultra Low Input RNA kit was used to prepare libraries from fractions with low cell numbers. To follow T-cell clones before and after primary and booster YFV17D yellow fever vaccination, bulk TCR alpha and beta repertoires were sequenced over time. Two healthy male donors made up the cohort, one aged 18 to 30 years and the other aged 30 to 40 years. Blood was collected at multiple timepoints before and after primary and secondary immunization, and bulk PBMC replicates and cell subsets were isolated. General findings and caveats noted by the study authors: A small fraction of clonotypes appeared in both the CD4 and CD8 compartments, likely as a result of convergent recombination. Because the study included only a couple of donors, the extent to which the findings can be generalized is limited. After the booster, most of the clones that had expanded following primary vaccination were detected again (almost 98% of CD4 and roughly 90% of CD8), which suggests that memory was broadly maintained. The secondary T-cell response was weaker than the primary response but faster, peaking on day 5 instead of day 15. Computational filtering was needed because FACS-sorted repertoires could contain abundant contaminating clonotypes from the bulk population.

The label giving this sample's treatment or condition can be read as: live attenuated yellow fever vaccine strain. At every blood-draw timepoint, two biological replicates of bulk PBMCs were collected. A standard Ficoll-Paque protocol was used to isolate PBMCs from peripheral blood. TriZol was used to extract RNA from bulk PBMCs, CD4 and CD8 fractions, and dextramer-positive and dextramer-negative fractions. Synthesis of TCR cDNA relied on 5'RACE template switching, a step that introduced a universal primer site along with unique molecular identifiers. Priming of cDNA synthesis was performed from both the TCR alpha and TCR beta constant segments. Library amplification used two PCR steps, and the second PCR step added sample barcodes and sequencing adapters. Sequencing of libraries was performed on Illumina HiSeq 2500 (2x100 bp) or NovaSeq (2x150 bp). The authors' analysis ran thus. MIGEC was used to demultiplex reads and collapse the reads into UMI consensus sequences, and MiXCR was used for V(D)J alignment. Vaccine-responding clonotypes were defined with edgeR using replicate PBMC samples, requiring FDR below 0.01 and a log2 fold change above 5 up to day 15. Each bulk clonotype received a CD4 or CD8 identity based on whether the sequenced CD4 or CD8 repertoire contained that clonotype at higher abundance. The raw public reads went through TCRdb reprocessing: fastp at Q25, MiXCR clone calling, in-frame beta chains kept. Each CDR3 protein appears once, grouped with its most common genes and DNA. These V and J calls are TCRdb output, not the study's own analysis. The sample data list a few hundred thousand distinct CDR3 sequences, and roughly a sixth of these were observed just once. Around 16% of the sample lies in the top ten.

The CDR3 has 14 amino acids, counting the end cysteine and phenylalanine. Here the CDR3 DNA is all that survives: 42 bases in frame from base 1. According to the germline V gene (reference sequence), CDR1 reads DFQATT and CDR2 reads SNEGSKA. V has 6 bases trimmed and J has 0 bases trimmed; junction bases matching no gene number 7. The table lists this clonotype with a few counts. The clone's antigen remains unknown. Per-nucleotide qualities are absent, and no much larger clonotype sits a single base away. This chain is built from TRBV20-1 and TRBJ1-1, with 7 bases in between that match TRBD1. The sequence came from a man aged 18 to 29 who received the YFV17D yellow fever vaccine. Sequencing used PBMCs, obtained less than 6 days after the first yellow fever vaccination. The CDR3 is CSAPKTGMNTEAFF. The nucleotide sequence is given as TGCAGTGCCCCAAAGACAGGGATGAACACTGAAGCTTTCTTT.